This T cell receptor (beta chain) is from a study of cytomegalovirus exposure and HLA in healthy donors. Whole-study findings and limits: Immune exposure information available was restricted to CMV serostatus. Owing to their indistinguishability, certain V segments, notably TRBV6-2 and TRBV6-3, were excluded. Per a later analysis, about 18,000 TCR beta sequences showed association with HLA alleles at 0.05 false discovery rate. A few CMV-associated chains proved CMV antigen-specific in vitro.

This PCR relied on a set of 60 Vbeta primers and 13 Jbeta primers. Measured with immunoSEQ multiplex PCR; TCRdb has only the in-frame clones, and not every one. This repertoire shows about 140,000 clones, approximately 80% found once; its top ten account for approximately 2.5%. CDR1 is MNHEY and CDR2 is SVGAGI in the germline V gene. This CDR3 comprises 13 residues. V was clipped by 7 bases and J by 2 bases; unmatched bases: 3. To note about this clone: Its antigen is still unknown.

The rearrangement uses TRBV6-5 and TRBJ1-1; 8 bases are shared with TRBD1. The clonotype originates from a man aged 45-60 years in good health and CMV-seronegative. The sequenced sample consisted of PBMCs. CDR3 amino acids: CASNDRGNTEAFF. The CDR3 bases are TGTGCCAGCAACGACAGGGGCAACACTGAAGCTTTCTTT.